Listed below are T cell receptor beta chains from one sample, sequenced in a study of OX40 agonist ivuxolimab in advanced cancers. Sequenced by immunoSEQ multiplex PCR; TCRdb stores in-frame clones only, minus some. The sample lists tens of thousands of clones; approximately 80% were seen once. Sequencing used CD4+ or CD8+ T cells sorted from blood, obtained in a trial of the OX40 agonist ivuxolimab. These receptors were obtained from an adult with an advanced solid tumor such as melanoma, head and neck, liver or kidney cancer. Both conserved end residues are part of each CDR3. The D gene is left open where the match is weak. Only some rows state a clone size, as once, few, many or a class for expanded clones.

j_gene | v_gene | abundance | d_gene | CDR3nt | CDR3aa
TRBJ1-1 | TRBV5-1 | - | - | TGCGCCAGCAGCTTGGCTCAGGGATGGAACACTGAAGCTTTCTTT | CASSLAQGWNTEAFF
TRBJ2-1 | TRBV4-1 | few | - | TGCGCCAGCAGCCAAGTTGACATTATCTCCTACAATGAGCAGTTCTTC | CASSQVDIISYNEQFF
TRBJ2-7 | TRBV21-1 | - | - | TGTGCCAGCAGCAAAGCGACAGGGGGAGAGCAGTACTTC | CASSKATGGEQYF
TRBJ2-7 | TRBV20-1 | - | - | TGCAGTGCCAGGACTTCCTACGAGCAGTACTTC | CSARTSYEQYF
TRBJ1-5 | TRBV5-1 | - | TRBD1 | TGCGCCAGCAGCCGTTACGGGACAGCAAATCAGCCCCAGCATTTT | CASSRYGTANQPQHF
TRBJ2-5 | TRBV28 | - | - | TGTGCCAGCAGTTTCCGGGACATAGGCGGGGAGACCCAGTACTTC | CASSFRDIGGETQYF
TRBJ1-5 | TRBV19 | - | - | TGTGCCAGTAGTATAGATCCGAATCAGCCCCAGCATTTT | CASSIDPNQPQHF
TRBJ2-7 | TRBV19 | - | - | TGTGCCAGTAGTATCATTCAGAGCTCCTACGAGCAGTACTTC | CASSIIQSSYEQYF
TRBJ2-1 | TRBV4-3 | - | - | TGCGCCAGCAGCCAAGGGGTCGGCTCCTACAATGAGCAGTTCTTC | CASSQGVGSYNEQFF
TRBJ1-3 | TRBV15 | - | - | TGTGCCACCAGCAGAGATCCCCCAGGCACAGGAAACACCATATATTTT | CATSRDPPGTGNTIYF
TRBJ2-3 | TRBV7-3 | once | - | TGTGCCAGCGGACCTTCGTACACAGATACGCAGTATTTT | CASGPSYTDTQYF
TRBJ2-1 | TRBV28 | - | TRBD2 | TGTGCCAGCAGCCCTACTAGCGGGGGGGGCAATGAGCAGTTCTTC | CASSPTSGGGNEQFF
TRBJ1-5 | TRBV6-5 | - | - | TGTGCCAGCAGCCAGGACAGAAATAGCAATCAGCCCCAGCATTTT | CASSQDRNSNQPQHF
TRBJ2-5 | TRBV4-3 | - | - | TGCGCCAGCAGCTCAGGGGAAGGGGAGACCCAGTACTTC | CASSSGEGETQYF
TRBJ2-2 | TRBV29-1 | - | - | TGCAGCGTGAAGACAGGAATCACCGGGGAGCTGTTTTTT | CSVKTGITGELFF
TRBJ1-4 | TRBV2 | - | - | TGTGCCAGCAGTGAGGGAAGTTATAATGAAAAACTGTTTTTT | CASSEGSYNEKLFF